The T cell receptor beta chain described here comes from a study of blood T cell repertoires in COVID-19. Looking at the study overall: Samples representing acute and convalescent COVID-19 were sourced from the United States, Italy and Spain. T cells, B-cell-depleted T cells, or PBMCs provided the cDNA or gDNA that served as material.

Trimming took 2 bases from V and 7 from J, leaving 8 bases between them. CDR3 length: 12 residues. Per the germline V gene, CDR1 is LGHDT and CDR2 is YNNKEL (reference sequence). Original processing methods: How many nucleated cells were present was estimated from reference gene primer amplification. Sequenced by immunoSEQ multiplex PCR; TCRdb stores in-frame clones only, minus some. That table gives V, J and clone size, and the DNA gave D and trimming. The table lists about 60,000 clones, about 78% of them singletons. The receptor comes from an older man with acute or convalescent COVID-19. Sequenced: peripheral blood. This chain joins TRBV3-1 (or the pseudogene TRBV3-2) and TRBJ1-2; D gene ambiguous. The CDR3 DNA is TGTGCCAGCAGCCAAAACAGCGGTGGCTACACCTTC. Amino acid sequence: CASSQNSGGYTF.